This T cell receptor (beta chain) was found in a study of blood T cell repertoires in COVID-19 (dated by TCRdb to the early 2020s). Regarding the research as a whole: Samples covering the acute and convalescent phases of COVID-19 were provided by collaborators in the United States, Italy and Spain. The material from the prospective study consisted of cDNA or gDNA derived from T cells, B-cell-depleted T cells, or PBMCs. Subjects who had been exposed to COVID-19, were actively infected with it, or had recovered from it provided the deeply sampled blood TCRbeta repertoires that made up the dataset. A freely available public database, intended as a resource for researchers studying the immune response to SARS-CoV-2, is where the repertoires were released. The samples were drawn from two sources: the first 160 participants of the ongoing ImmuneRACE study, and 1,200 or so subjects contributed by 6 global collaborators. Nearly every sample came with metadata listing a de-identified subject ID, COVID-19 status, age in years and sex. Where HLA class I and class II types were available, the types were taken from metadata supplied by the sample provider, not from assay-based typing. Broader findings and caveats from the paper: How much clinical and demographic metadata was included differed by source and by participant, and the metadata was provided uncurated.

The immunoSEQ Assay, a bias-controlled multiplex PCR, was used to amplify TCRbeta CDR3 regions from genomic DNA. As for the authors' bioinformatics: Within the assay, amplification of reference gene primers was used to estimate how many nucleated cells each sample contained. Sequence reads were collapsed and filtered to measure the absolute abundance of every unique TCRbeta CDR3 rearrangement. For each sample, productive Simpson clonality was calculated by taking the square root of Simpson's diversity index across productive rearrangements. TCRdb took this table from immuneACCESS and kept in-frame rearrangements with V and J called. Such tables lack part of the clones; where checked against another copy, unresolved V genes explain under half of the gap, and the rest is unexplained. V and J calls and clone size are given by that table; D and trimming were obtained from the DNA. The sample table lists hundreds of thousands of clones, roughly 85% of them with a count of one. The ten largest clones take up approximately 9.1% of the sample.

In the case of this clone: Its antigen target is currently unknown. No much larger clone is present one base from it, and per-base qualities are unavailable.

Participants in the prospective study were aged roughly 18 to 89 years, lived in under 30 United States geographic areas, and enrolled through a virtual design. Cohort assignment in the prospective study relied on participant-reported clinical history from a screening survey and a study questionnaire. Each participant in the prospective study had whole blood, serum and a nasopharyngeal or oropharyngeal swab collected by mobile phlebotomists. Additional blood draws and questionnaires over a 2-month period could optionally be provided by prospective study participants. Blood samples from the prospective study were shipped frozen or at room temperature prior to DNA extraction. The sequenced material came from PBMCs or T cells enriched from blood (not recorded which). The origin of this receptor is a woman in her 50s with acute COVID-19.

The nucleotide sequence reads as follows: TGTGCCAGCAGCTTACTGGGCAGGGACAATGAGCAGTTCTTC. Its coded protein is CASSLLGRDNEQFF. The chain was built from TRBV11-2 and TRBJ2-1; D gene: possibly TRBD1, on 5 matching bases. CDR1 and CDR2 (SGHAT, FQNNGV) derive from the germline V gene. The CDR3 numbers 14 residues from cysteine through phenylalanine. Solely the CDR3 DNA is kept, with 42 bases framed from the first base. Cut back by 2 bases and 5 bases, the V and J ends lie 10 bases apart.